This entry lists 16 T cell receptor beta chains sequenced from one sample in a study of blood T cell repertoires in COVID-19. Some clones are missing from TCRdb's copy, which holds only in-frame ones; the method was immunoSEQ multiplex PCR. Found here are around 250,000 clones, approximately 84% of them singletons; the top ten hold roughly 8.6%. Sequencing was carried out using peripheral blood. The receptors here all came from a human donor in a cohort sampled during active COVID-19.

This chain connects TRBV5-1 to TRBJ2-3; TRBD2 matches 7 bases. V shed 2 bases, J shed 1 base, and the junction held 7 bases outside the gene matches. The germline V gene has CDR1 SGHRS and CDR2 YFSETQ. There are 16 residues in the CDR3. The CDR3 reads CASSFQAGRGTDTQYF. As DNA, the CDR3 is TGCGCCAGCAGCTTTCAGGCAGGGAGGGGCACAGATACGCAGTATTTT.

This chain uses TRBV18 with TRBJ1-6; no clear D gene. The V gene's germline CDR1 is KGHSH and CDR2 LQKENI. The CDR3 covers 13 residues. Trimming pared 3 bases from V and 10 bases from J, leaving 10 bases between. CDR3 region: CASSPWQVSPLHF. Written as DNA, the CDR3 is TGTGCCAGCTCACCCTGGCAAGTGTCACCCCTCCACTTT. Full variable domain (rest looked up from reference TRBV18 and TRBJ1-6): NAGVMQNPRHLVRRRGQEARLRCSPMKGHSHVYWYRQLPEEGLKFMVYLQKENIIDESGMPKERFSAEFPKEGPSILRIQQVVRGDSAAYFCASSPWQVSPLHFGNGTRLTVT.

The V gene is TRBV9, the J gene TRBJ2-5; 7 bases match TRBD2. This CDR3 is built from 15 residues. CDR1 and CDR2 from the germline V gene are SGDLS and YYNGEE. J gave up 4 bases and V 0 bases, and 6 bases lay outside the gene matches. CDR3 region: CASSVVSGGLETQYF. DNA of the CDR3: TGTGCCAGCAGCGTAGTATCCGGGGGGTTAGAGACCCAGTACTTC.

This clone has only a few counts. This sequence joins TRBV5-8 and TRBJ1-1; TRBD1 is a possible D gene (5 bases). The germline V and J ends were trimmed by 3 bases and 0 bases, with 9 bases remaining between them. CDR1 and CDR2 (germline): SGHTS, YDEGEE. This CDR3 spans 14 amino acids. The CDR3 DNA reads TGTGCCAGCAGCTCGGACACGATGAACACTGAAGCTTTCTTT. It translates to CASSSDTMNTEAFF.

The chain carries TRBV15 and TRBJ2-3, with TRBD2 identical over 9 bases. Per germline, CDR1 LNHNV and CDR2 YYDKDF (reference sequence). V lost 1 base and J lost 3; bases outside the gene matches: 5. The CDR3 is 16 amino acids. The CDR3 region has the DNA TGTGCCACCAGCAGAGGTCCAGCGGGGGGAACAGATACGCAGTATTTT. It yields the protein CATSRGPAGGTDTQYF.

This chain links TRBV13 with TRBJ2-7; 7 nucleotides agree with TRBD1. With 0 bases clipped from V and 1 base from J, the junction kept 9 bases outside the gene matches. Germline V gene sequence: CDR1 PRHDT, CDR2 FYEKMQ (reference sequence). The CDR3 covers 17 residues. The CDR3 is CASSLGGLGTESYEQYF. The CDR3 DNA reads TGTGCCAGCAGCTTAGGGGGGCTTGGGACAGAGTCCTACGAGCAGTACTTC.

The count of this clone is one. The rearrangement joins TRBV6-5 to TRBJ2-5, with 8 bases matching TRBD2. CDR3 size: 12 residues. The V gene end was trimmed by 6 bases and the J gene end by 14 bases; junction bases not matched to a gene: 11. CDR1 is MNHEY and CDR2 is SVGAGI in the germline V gene. This CDR3 is CASRRLAPETYF. The CDR3 coding sequence is TGTGCCAGCAGGCGACTAGCGCCCGAAACATACTTC.

V and J are TRBV7-8 and TRBJ1-3; D is ambiguous. The CDR3 runs to 12 residues. Trimming left V 6 bases short and J 6 bases short, with 9 bases between. Germline CDR1 SGHVS, CDR2 FQNEAQ. The CDR3 region has the DNA TGTGCCAGCAGGGAGCAGTTAAACACCATATATTTT. This sequence encodes CASREQLNTIYF.

The rearrangement uses TRBV9 and TRBJ2-1; D uncertain. The CDR3 is 14 residues long. Germline V gene sequence: CDR1 SGDLS, CDR2 YYNGEE. Trimming removed 0 bases at V and 7 bases at J, with 11 bases between. CDR3 in amino acids: CASSVESSLNEQFF. Written as DNA, the CDR3 is TGTGCCAGCAGCGTAGAATCCAGTTTGAATGAGCAGTTCTTC.

This clone was recorded only once. The rearrangement joins TRBV19 to TRBJ1-1; D remains unclear. CDR1 and CDR2 from the germline V gene are LNHDA and SQIVND (reference sequence). The length of the CDR3 is 13 residues. Trimming cost V 5 bases and J 0 bases, with 7 bases left between them. CDR3 DNA: TGTGCCAGTAGTCCAGAGGTGAACACTGAAGCTTTCTTT. Translated: CASSPEVNTEAFF.

The gene calls are TRBV6-5 and TRBJ1-6, with D hard to call. CDR1 is MNHEY and CDR2 is SVGAGI in the germline V gene. Trimming removed 0 bases at V and 13 bases at J, with 7 bases between. This CDR3 contains 12 residues. Written as DNA, the CDR3 is TGTGCCAGCAGTTACTCGCTTGGCCCCCTCCACTTT. Translating it yields CASSYSLGPLHF.

The chain links TRBV5-1 to TRBJ2-1; D is perhaps TRBD2 (5 bases). The V end lost 4 bases, the J end lost 7 bases, and 12 bases lay between the germline ends. Germline assignment: CDR1 SGHRS and CDR2 YFSETQ. The CDR3 totals 13 residues. The CDR3, as DNA: TGCGCCAGCAGCACCCTTTCGGGGAATGAGCAGTTCTTC. It yields the protein CASSTLSGNEQFF.

J is TRBJ1-2 and V is TRBV2; D possibly corresponds to TRBD1 (6 bases). Trimming took 5 bases from V and 6 from J, leaving 13 bases between them. The CDR3 sequence is 13 residues long. CDR1 and CDR2 from the germline V gene are SNHLY and FYNNEI. The CDR3 protein is CASSLRTADGYTF. The CDR3 DNA sequence: TGTGCCAGCAGTTTGCGGACAGCGGATGGCTACACCTTC.

This chain joins TRBV19 and TRBJ1-5; possible D gene TRBD1, 6 bases. V lost 1 base to trimming and J lost 5 bases, with 24 bases between them. The germline V gene has CDR1 LNHDA and CDR2 SQIVND (reference sequence). The CDR3 is 19 amino acids. The CDR3 sequence is CASSIAPQGLLGKHQPQHF. The CDR3 DNA sequence: TGTGCCAGTAGTATAGCCCCACAGGGTCTTCTCGGGAAACATCAGCCCCAGCATTTT.

The chain carries TRBV5-1 and TRBJ2-5; 8 bases map to TRBD2. The ends lost 4 bases at V and 5 bases at J; junction bases unmatched: 19. There are 18 residues in the CDR3. Germline values: CDR1 SGHRS, CDR2 YFSETQ. CDR3 bases: TGCGCCAGCAGCCAGAGAAAACCCGGGAGGGTAGGTCAGGAGACCCAGTACTTC. It specifies CASSQRKPGRVGQETQYF.

The chain links TRBV27 to TRBJ2-3, with TRBD2 identical over 7 bases. With 6 bases clipped from V and 2 bases from J, the junction kept 11 bases outside the gene matches. Germline V gene lookup returns CDR1 MNHEY and CDR2 SMNVEV (reference sequence). The CDR3 consists of 16 residues. The CDR3 DNA reads TGTGCCAGCAGCCATACCCGGGGGGTCCTCACAGATACGCAGTATTTT. Translated: CASSHTRGVLTDTQYF.